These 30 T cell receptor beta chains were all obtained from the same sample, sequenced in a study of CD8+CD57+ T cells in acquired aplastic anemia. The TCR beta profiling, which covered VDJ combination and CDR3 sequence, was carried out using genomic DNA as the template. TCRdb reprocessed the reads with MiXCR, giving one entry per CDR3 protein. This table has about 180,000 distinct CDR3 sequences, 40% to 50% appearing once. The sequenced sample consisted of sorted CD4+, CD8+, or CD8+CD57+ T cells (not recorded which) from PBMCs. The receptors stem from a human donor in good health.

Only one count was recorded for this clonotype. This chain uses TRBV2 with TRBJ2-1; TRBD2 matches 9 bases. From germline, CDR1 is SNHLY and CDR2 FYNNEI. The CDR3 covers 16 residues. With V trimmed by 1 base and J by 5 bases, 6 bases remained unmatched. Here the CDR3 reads CASSEGASGTNNEQFF. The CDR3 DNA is TGTGCCAGCAGTGAAGGGGCTAGCGGGACCAACAATGAGCAGTTCTTC.

CDR3 loop: CGTWTANYGYTF. CDR3 DNA: TGCGGGACCTGGACAGCCAACTATGGCTACACCTTC. The chain recombines TRBV29-1 with TRBJ1-2, with D possibly matching TRBD1 (6 bases). The CDR3 sequence is 12 residues long. The V gene's germline CDR1 is SQVTM and CDR2 ANQGSEA.

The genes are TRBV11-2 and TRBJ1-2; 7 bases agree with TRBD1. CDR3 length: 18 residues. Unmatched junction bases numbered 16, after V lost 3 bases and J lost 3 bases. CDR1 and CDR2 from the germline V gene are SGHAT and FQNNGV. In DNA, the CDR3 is TGTGCCAGCAGCTTCGGGGGTGGAGGGACAGCGCCCTACTATGGCTACACCTTC. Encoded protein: CASSFGGGGTAPYYGYTF.

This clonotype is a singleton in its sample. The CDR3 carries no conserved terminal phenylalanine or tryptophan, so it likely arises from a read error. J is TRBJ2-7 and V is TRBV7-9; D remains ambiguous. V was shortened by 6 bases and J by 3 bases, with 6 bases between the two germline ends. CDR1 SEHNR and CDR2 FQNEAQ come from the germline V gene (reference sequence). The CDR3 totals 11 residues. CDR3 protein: CASSFSYEQYL. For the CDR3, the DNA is TGTGCCAGCAGTTTTAGCTACGAGCAGTACCTC.

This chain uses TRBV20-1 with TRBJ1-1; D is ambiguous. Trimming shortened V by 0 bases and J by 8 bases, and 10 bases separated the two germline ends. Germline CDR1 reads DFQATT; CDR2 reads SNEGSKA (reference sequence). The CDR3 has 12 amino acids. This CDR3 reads CSAREDIREAFF. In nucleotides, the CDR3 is TGCAGTGCTAGAGAAGACATTAGAGAAGCTTTCTTT.

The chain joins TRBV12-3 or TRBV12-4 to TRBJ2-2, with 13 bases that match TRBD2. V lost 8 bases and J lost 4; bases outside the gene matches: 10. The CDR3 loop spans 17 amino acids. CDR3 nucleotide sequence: TGTGCCAGCCAAGGACTAGCGGGAGAGATCTTCACCGGGGAGCTGTTTTTT. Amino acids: CASQGLAGEIFTGELFF.

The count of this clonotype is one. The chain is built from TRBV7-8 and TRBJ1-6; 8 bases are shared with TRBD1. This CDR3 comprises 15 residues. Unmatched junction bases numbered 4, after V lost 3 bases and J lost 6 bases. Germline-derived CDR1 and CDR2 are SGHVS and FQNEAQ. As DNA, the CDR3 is TGTGCCAGCAGCTTGTATGACAGGGGTAATTCACCCCTCCACTTT. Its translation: CASSLYDRGNSPLHF.

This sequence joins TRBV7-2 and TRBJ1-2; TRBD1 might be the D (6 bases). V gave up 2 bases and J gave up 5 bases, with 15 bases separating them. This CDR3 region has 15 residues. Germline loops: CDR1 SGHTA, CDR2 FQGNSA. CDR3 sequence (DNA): TGTGCCAGCAGCTTACCTGGACAGATGGGTTATGGCTACACCTTC. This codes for CASSLPGQMGYGYTF.

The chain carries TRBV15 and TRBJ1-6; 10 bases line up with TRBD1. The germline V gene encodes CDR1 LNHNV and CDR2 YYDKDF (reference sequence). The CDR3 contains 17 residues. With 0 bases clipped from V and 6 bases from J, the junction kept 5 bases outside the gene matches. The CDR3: CATSRDLRDRGNSPLHF. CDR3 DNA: TGTGCCACCAGCAGAGATTTGCGGGACAGGGGTAATTCACCCCTCCACTTT.

CDR3 in amino acids: CASRIVNEQFF. CDR3 coding DNA: TGCGCCAGCAGGATCGTAAATGAGCAGTTCTTC. The V gene is TRBV10-2, the J gene TRBJ2-1; D is ambiguous. V lost 6 bases and J lost 7, with 7 bases in between. Per the germline V gene, CDR1 is WSHSY and CDR2 is SAAADI. The CDR3 loop spans 11 amino acids.

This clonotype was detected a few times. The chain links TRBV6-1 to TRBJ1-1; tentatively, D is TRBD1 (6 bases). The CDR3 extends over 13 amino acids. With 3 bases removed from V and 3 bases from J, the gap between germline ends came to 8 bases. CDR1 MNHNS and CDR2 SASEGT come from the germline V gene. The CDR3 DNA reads TGTGCCAGCAGTGAGAGGGGGGACACTGAAGCTTTCTTT. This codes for CASSERGDTEAFF.

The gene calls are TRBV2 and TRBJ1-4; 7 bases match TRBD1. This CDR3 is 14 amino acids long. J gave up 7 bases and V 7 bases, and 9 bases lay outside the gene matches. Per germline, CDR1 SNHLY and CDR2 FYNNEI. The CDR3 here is CASTTDRASEKLFF. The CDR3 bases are TGTGCCAGCACCACCGACAGGGCGTCTGAAAAACTGTTTTTT.

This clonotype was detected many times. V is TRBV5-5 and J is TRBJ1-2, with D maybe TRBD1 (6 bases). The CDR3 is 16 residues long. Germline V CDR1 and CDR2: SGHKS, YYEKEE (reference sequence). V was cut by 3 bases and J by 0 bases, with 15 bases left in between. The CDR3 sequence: CASSSSTGRSNYGYTF. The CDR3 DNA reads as TGTGCCAGCAGCTCGTCGACAGGCCGTTCTAACTATGGCTACACCTTC.

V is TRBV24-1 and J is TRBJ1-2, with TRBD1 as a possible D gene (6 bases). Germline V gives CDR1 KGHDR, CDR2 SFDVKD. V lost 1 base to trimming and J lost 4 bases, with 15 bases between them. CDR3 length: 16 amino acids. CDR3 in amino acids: CATSDLWDNSIYGYTF. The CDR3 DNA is TGTGCCACCAGTGATTTATGGGACAACTCGATCTATGGCTACACCTTC.

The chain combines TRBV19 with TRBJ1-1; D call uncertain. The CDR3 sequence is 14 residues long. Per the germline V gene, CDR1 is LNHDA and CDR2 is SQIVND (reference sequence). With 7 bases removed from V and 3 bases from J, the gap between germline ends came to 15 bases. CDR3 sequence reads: CASTRPPVDTEAFF. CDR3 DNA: TGTGCCAGTACCCGTCCCCCGGTGGACACTGAAGCTTTCTTT.

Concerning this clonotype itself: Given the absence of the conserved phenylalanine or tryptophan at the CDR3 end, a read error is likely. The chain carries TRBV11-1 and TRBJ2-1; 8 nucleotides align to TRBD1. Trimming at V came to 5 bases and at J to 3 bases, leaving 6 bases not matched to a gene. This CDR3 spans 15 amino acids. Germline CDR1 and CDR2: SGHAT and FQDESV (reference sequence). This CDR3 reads CASSLEDRDYNEQFL. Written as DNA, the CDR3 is TGTGCCAGCAGCCTAGAGGACAGGGACTACAATGAGCAGTTCCTC.

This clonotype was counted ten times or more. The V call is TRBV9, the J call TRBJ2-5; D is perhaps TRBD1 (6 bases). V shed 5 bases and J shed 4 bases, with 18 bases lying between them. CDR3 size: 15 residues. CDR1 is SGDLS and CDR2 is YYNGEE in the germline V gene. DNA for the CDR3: TGTGCCAGCAGTGCCCATAGTGGGGGCCGAGAGACCCAGTACTTC. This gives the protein CASSAHSGGRETQYF.

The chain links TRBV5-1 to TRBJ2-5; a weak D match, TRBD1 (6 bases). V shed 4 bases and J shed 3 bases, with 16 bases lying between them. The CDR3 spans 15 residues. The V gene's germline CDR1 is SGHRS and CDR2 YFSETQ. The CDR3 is CASSNPGALKETQYF. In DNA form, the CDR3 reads TGCGCCAGCAGCAACCCAGGGGCCCTCAAAGAGACCCAGTACTTC.

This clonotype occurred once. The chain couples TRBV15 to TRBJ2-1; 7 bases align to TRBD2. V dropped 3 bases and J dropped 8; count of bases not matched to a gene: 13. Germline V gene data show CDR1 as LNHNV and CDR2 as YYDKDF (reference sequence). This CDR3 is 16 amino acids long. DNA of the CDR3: TGTGCCACCAGCAGGGGGGTGGGAGGGCCCTCTGATGAGCAGTTCTTC. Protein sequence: CATSRGVGGPSDEQFF.

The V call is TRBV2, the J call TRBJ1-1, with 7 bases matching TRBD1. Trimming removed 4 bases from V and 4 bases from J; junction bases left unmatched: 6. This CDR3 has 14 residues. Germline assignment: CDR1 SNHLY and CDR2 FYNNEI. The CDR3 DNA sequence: TGTGCCAGCAGTGGAGGGGGCACTGGCACTGAAGCTTTCTTT. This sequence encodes CASSGGGTGTEAFF.

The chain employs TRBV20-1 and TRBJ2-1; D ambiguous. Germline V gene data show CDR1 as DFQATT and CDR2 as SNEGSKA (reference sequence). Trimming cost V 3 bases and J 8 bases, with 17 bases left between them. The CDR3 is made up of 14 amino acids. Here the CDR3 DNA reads TGCAGTGCTAGCCCAGGTTCTGGGCCCGATGAGCAGTTCTTC. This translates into CSASPGSGPDEQFF.

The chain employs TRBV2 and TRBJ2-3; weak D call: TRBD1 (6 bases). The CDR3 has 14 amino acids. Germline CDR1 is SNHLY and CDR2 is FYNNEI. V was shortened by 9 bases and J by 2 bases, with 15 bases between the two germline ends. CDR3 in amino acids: CASLGARNTDTQYF. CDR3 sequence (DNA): TGTGCCAGTCTGGGGGCTAGGAACACAGATACGCAGTATTTT.

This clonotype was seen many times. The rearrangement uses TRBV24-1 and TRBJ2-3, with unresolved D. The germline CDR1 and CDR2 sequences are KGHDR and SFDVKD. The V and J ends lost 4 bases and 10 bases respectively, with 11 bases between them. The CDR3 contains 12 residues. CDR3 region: CATSDSSWAQYF. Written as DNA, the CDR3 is TGTGCCACCAGTGACTCCAGTTGGGCGCAGTATTTT.

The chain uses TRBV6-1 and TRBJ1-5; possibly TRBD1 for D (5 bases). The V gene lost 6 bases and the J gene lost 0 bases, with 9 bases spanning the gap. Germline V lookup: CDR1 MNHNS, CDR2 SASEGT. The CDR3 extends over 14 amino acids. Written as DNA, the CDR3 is TGTGCCAGCAGGAAGACAGCTAGCAATCAGCCCCAGCATTTT. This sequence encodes CASRKTASNQPQHF.

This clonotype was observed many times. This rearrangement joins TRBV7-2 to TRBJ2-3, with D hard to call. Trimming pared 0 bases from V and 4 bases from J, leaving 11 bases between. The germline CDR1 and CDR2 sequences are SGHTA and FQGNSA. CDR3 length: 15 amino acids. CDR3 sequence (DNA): TGTGCCAGCAGCTTAGCTTCGGGTACCGCAGATACGCAGTATTTT. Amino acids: CASSLASGTADTQYF.

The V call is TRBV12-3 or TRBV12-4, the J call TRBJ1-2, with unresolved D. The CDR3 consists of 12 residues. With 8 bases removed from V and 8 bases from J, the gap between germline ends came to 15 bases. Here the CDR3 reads CASFAHWGGYTF. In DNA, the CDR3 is TGTGCCAGCTTCGCTCATTGGGGAGGCTACACCTTC.

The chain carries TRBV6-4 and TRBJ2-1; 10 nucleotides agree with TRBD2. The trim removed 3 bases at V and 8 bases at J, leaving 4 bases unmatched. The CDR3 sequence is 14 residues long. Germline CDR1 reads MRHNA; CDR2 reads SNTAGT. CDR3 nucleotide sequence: TGTGCCAGCAGTGATACTAGCGGGGCAGATGAGCAGTTCTTC. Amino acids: CASSDTSGADEQFF.

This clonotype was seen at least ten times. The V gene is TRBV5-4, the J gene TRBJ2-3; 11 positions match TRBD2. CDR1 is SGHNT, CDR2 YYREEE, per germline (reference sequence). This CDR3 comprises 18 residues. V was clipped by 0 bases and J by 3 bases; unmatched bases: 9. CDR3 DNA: TGTGCCAGCAGCTTGGGTTCTGTGTGGACTAGCGGGACAGATACGCAGTATTTT. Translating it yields CASSLGSVWTSGTDTQYF.

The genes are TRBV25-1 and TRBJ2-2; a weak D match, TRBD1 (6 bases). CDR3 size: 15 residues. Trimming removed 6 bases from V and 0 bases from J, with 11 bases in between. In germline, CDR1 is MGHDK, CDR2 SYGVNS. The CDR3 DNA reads TGTGCCAGCAGCCCTGGACAGCCGAACACCGGGGAGCTGTTTTTT. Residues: CASSPGQPNTGELFF.

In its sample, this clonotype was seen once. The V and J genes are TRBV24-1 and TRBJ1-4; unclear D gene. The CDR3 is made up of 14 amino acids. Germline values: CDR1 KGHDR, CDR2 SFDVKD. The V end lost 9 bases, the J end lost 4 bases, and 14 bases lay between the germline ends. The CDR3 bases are TGTGCCACCCCAGCAGGTGCCTATAATGAAAAACTGTTTTTT. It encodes CATPAGAYNEKLFF.